The sequence of this TCR beta chain was determined in a study of control samples from healthy donors and cancer patients. The table came from immunoSEQ multiplex PCR; TCRdb's copy has only in-frame clones and leaves some out. The data hold more than 85,000 clones, with roughly 90% observed a single time. The CDR3 sequence is 15 residues long. V was clipped by 6 bases and J by 2 bases, with 14 bases between them. Per germline, CDR1 MNHEY and CDR2 SVGAGI. The specimen was blood. This chain uses TRBV6-5 with TRBJ1-5, with D tentatively TRBD1 (5 bases). This clonotype was sampled from a woman aged 45-65 years in good health. CDR3 nucleotide sequence: TGTGCCAGCAGGCCGGGGGGAGGGGGCAATCAGCCCCAGCATTTT. It codes for CASRPGGGGNQPQHF.